The 17 T cell receptor beta chains reported below all come from one sample, sequenced in a study of cytomegalovirus exposure and HLA in healthy donors. The primer mix had 60 Vbeta and 13 Jbeta primers. Produced via immunoSEQ multiplex PCR; TCRdb's table is partial and in-frame only. The sample has approximately 110,000 clones, 74% seen once. Sequencing was done on a sample of PBMCs. Receptor source: a woman in her thirties or forties in good health and CMV-seropositive.

This clone was detected only a few times. A read error may account for a junction end that differs from germline. The chain joins TRBV7-9 to TRBJ2-7; 8 nucleotides line up with TRBD2. This CDR3 is 14 amino acids long. Germline V gene lookup returns CDR1 SEHNR and CDR2 FQNEAQ (reference sequence). The CDR3 nucleotides are TGTGCCAGCAGCTTAGTTCGAGCGGGGGCCCTACTGGCCTTC. As protein: CASSLVRAGALLAF.

Only one count was recorded for this clone. V gene TRBV6-5 combines with J gene TRBJ1-5; possibly TRBD1 for D (6 bases). Trimming left V 0 bases short and J 7 bases short, with 13 bases between. The CDR3 is 15 residues long. Germline V gives CDR1 MNHEY, CDR2 SVGAGI. DNA of the CDR3: TGTGCCAGCAGTTACTCCGGCAGGGGCGGCCAGCCCCAGCATTTT. This translates into CASSYSGRGGQPQHF.

This chain joins TRBV4-2 and TRBJ2-3; 7 bases are a match to TRBD2. The CDR3 consists of 17 residues. Germline V gene data show CDR1 as LGHNA and CDR2 as YNFKEQ. Unmatched junction bases numbered 11, after V lost 3 bases and J lost 2 bases. The CDR3 loop is CASSQPSRRETTDTQYF. The CDR3 DNA is TGTGCCAGCAGCCAGCCCTCGCGGCGGGAGACCACAGATACGCAGTATTTT.

The V call is TRBV7-2, the J call TRBJ1-2, with D perhaps matching TRBD1 (6 bases). V was clipped by 0 bases and J by 4 bases, with 12 bases between them. CDR1 SGHTA and CDR2 FQGNSA come from the germline V gene. The CDR3 is 15 amino acids. The CDR3 reads CASSLAGHQVYGYTF. DNA of the CDR3: TGTGCCAGCAGCTTAGCGGGACACCAAGTCTATGGCTACACCTTC. Filled out from reference TRBV7-2 and TRBJ1-2, the complete variable domain reads GAGVSQSPSNKVTEKGKDVELRCDPISGHTALYWYRQSLGQGLEFLIYFQGNSAPDKSGLPSDRFSAERTGGSVSTLTIQRTQQEDSAVYLCASSLAGHQVYGYTFGSGTRLTVV.

The CDR3 sequence is CASSSAPGQPPYNEQFF. CDR3 coding DNA: TGTGCCAGCAGCTCCGCGCCGGGACAGCCACCCTACAATGAGCAGTTCTTC. V is TRBV11-2 and J is TRBJ2-1; 7 bases are shared with TRBD1. Germline trimming cut 4 bases from V and 2 bases from J; bases unmatched to any gene: 11. From germline, CDR1 is SGHAT and CDR2 FQNNGV. The length of the CDR3 is 17 residues.

The chain combines TRBV2 with TRBJ2-7, with D possibly being TRBD1 (6 bases). V was cut by 5 bases and J by 2 bases, with 10 bases left in between. This CDR3 region has 13 residues. Germline loops: CDR1 SNHLY, CDR2 FYNNEI. The CDR3 DNA reads as TGTGCCAGCAGTTCCCAGGGGACCTACGAGCAGTACTTC. Translating gives CASSSQGTYEQYF.

The genes are TRBV15 and TRBJ1-2, with D possibly being TRBD1 (6 bases). Germline CDR1 LNHNV, CDR2 YYDKDF (reference sequence). This CDR3 is 15 amino acids long. Trimming removed 0 bases from V and 7 bases from J, with 15 bases in between. CDR3 DNA: TGTGCCACCAGCAGAGATTCGCAGGGGAGAGGTGGCTACACCTTC. It encodes CATSRDSQGRGGYTF.

The chain joins TRBV5-1 to TRBJ2-3, with D maybe TRBD2 (6 bases). The CDR3 loop spans 14 amino acids. Trimming removed 8 bases at V and 0 bases at J, with 13 bases between. The germline V gene has CDR1 SGHRS and CDR2 YFSETQ. The CDR3 loop is CASRTGTSTDTQYF. The CDR3 nucleotides are TGCGCCAGTCGAACCGGGACTAGCACAGATACGCAGTATTTT.

The chain uses TRBV25-1 and TRBJ1-1, with no clear D. V lost 9 bases to trimming and J lost 9 bases, with 20 bases between them. The CDR3 totals 13 residues. Germline CDR1 MGHDK, CDR2 SYGVNS. CDR3 sequence: CARPQLGLTQAFF. For the CDR3, the DNA is TGTGCCAGACCACAGCTCGGATTAACTCAAGCTTTCTTT.

CDR3 protein: CASTPGPRNQPQHF. In nucleotides, the CDR3 is TGTGCCAGCACGCCAGGGCCGCGGAATCAGCCCCAGCATTTT. V is TRBV6-6 and J is TRBJ1-5, with D possibly matching TRBD1 (5 bases). This CDR3 region has 14 residues. CDR1 and CDR2 from the germline V gene are MNHNY and SVGAGI (reference sequence). V lost 7 bases, J lost 4 bases, and 14 bases lay in between.

The V call is TRBV30, the J call TRBJ2-5; 11 positions agree with TRBD2. The DNA end is a closer match to TRBJ2-7, so the J assignment may be wrong. Germline V lookup: CDR1 GTSNPN, CDR2 SVGIG (reference sequence). The CDR3 totals 15 residues. The CDR3 DNA reads TGTGCCTGGAGTCCGGGACTAGCGGTCCTTTACGAGCAGTACTTC. This gives the protein CAWSPGLAVLYEQYF.

The rearrangement links TRBV30 to TRBJ1-6; tentative D call: TRBD1 (5 bases). From germline, CDR1 is GTSNPN and CDR2 SVGIG (reference sequence). V was cut by 2 bases and J by 6 bases, with 5 bases left in between. This CDR3 has 12 residues. This CDR3 reads CAWSRGNSPLHF. Written as DNA, the CDR3 is TGTGCCTGGAGTAGGGGTAATTCACCCCTCCACTTT.

This clone was counted a few times. The gene calls are TRBV5-1 and TRBJ2-3; 13 nucleotides line up with TRBD2. The V segment lost 1 base and the J segment 5 bases; nucleotides outside the gene matches: 1. Germline lookup yields CDR1 SGHRS and CDR2 YFSETQ. The CDR3 runs to 15 residues. The DNA for the CDR3 is TGCGCCAGCAGCTTGTGGACTAGCGGGAGAGATACGCAGTATTTT. Its protein is CASSLWTSGRDTQYF.

This chain uses TRBV28 with TRBJ2-2; D gene uncertain. Germline values: CDR1 MDHEN, CDR2 SYDVKM. This CDR3 comprises 14 residues. The ends were cut back, 5 bases at V and 5 bases at J, with 12 bases in the middle. The CDR3 loop is CASSGVLGTGELFF. The CDR3 nucleotides read TGTGCCAGCAGTGGAGTTCTCGGTACCGGGGAGCTGTTTTTT.

The chain joins TRBV2 to TRBJ1-6; 8 bases fit TRBD1. The CDR3 extends over 15 amino acids. Germline lookup yields CDR1 SNHLY and CDR2 FYNNEI. The junction had 9 bases not matched to a gene; V was cut back by 7 bases and J by 7 bases. The CDR3 sequence is CASTPGQGLNSPLHF. CDR3 bases: TGTGCCAGCACCCCCGGACAGGGTTTAAATTCACCCCTCCACTTT.

V is TRBV11-1 and J is TRBJ2-7, with D perhaps matching TRBD2 (5 bases). Germline values: CDR1 SGHAT, CDR2 FQDESV (reference sequence). V lost 5 bases and J lost 2, with 13 bases in between. This CDR3 contains 14 residues. CDR3 nucleotides: TGTGCCAGCAGCGCCCGGGATAAACCCTACGAGCAGTACTTC. Protein product: CASSARDKPYEQYF.

In this sample, this clone turned up a few times. The CDR3 nucleotides read TGTGCCAGCAGTGCGGCGGGTAGAGATACGCAGTATTTT. This codes for CASSAAGRDTQYF. This rearrangement joins TRBV13 to TRBJ2-3, with D perhaps TRBD2 (5 bases). The CDR3 totals 13 residues. V was shortened by 6 bases and J by 5 bases, with 12 bases between the two germline ends. Germline CDR1 reads PRHDT; CDR2 reads FYEKMQ (reference sequence).